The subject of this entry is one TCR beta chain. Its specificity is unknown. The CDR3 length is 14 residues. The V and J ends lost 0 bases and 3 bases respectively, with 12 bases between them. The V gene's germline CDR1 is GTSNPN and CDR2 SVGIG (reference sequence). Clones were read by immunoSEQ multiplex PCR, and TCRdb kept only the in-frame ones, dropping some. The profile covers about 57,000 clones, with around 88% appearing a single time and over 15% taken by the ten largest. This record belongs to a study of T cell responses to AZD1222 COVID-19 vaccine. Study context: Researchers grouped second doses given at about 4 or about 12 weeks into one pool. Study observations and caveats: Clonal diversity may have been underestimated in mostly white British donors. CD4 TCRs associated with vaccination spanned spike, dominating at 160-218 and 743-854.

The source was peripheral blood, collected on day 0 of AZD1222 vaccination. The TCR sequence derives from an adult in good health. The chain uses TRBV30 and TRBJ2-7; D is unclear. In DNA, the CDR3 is TGTGCCTGGAGTGTAAGGGTGGATGACTACGAGCAGTACTTC. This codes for CAWSVRVDDYEQYF.